Below are 32 T cell receptor beta chains sequenced from a single sample in a study of T cell repertoires in cytomegalovirus infection. Via MiXCR, TCRdb re-called the reads, giving one row per CDR3 protein. The sample lists 80,000 or so distinct CDR3 sequences, 20% to 30% seen once, with roughly 50% in the top ten. No antigen is known for these receptors. Sample: CD8+ T cells from cultured PBMCs, taken from culture after CMV antigen stimulation. The receptors originated from a human donor in good health (CMV status not recorded). Some clones in this sample may be carry-over from other donors' samples.

This clonotype was found many times. The CDR3 DNA is TGTGCCAGCAGCCCGGGACAGGGGGACTATGGCTACACCTTC. Translating gives CASSPGQGDYGYTF. The rearrangement uses TRBV7-3 and TRBJ1-2; 11 bases line up with TRBD1. Losses at the gene ends were 5 bases for V and 3 bases for J; bases not matched to a gene: 2. CDR3 length: 14 amino acids. The germline V gene has CDR1 SGHTA and CDR2 FQGTGA. The whole variable domain, remainder taken from reference TRBV7-3 and TRBJ1-2, is GAGVSQTPSNKVTEKGKYVELRCDPISGHTALYWYRQSLGQGPEFLIYFQGTGAADDSGLPNDRFFAVRPEGSVSTLKIQRTERGDSAVYLCASSPGQGDYGYTFGSGTRLTVV.

The J gene is TRBJ2-5, the V gene TRBV5-4; TRBD1 aligns across 7 bases. CDR1 and CDR2 (germline): SGHNT, YYREEE (reference sequence). The CDR3 is 15 amino acids. V shed 1 base and J 3 bases; nucleotides not matched to a gene: 6. As DNA, the CDR3 is TGTGCCAGCAGCTTGAGACAGGGAGTCGAAGAGACCCAGTACTTC. This encodes CASSLRQGVEETQYF.

The J gene is TRBJ2-1, the V gene TRBV28; 10 nucleotides agree with TRBD2. From germline, CDR1 is MDHEN and CDR2 SYDVKM. This CDR3 has 16 amino acids. The trim removed 5 bases at V and 6 bases at J, leaving 10 bases unmatched. The CDR3 spells CASSAAGGGQFNEQFF. In nucleotides, the CDR3 is TGTGCCAGCAGTGCAGCGGGGGGGGGTCAATTCAATGAGCAGTTCTTC.

This clonotype was counted ten times or more. V gene TRBV12-3 or TRBV12-4 combines with J gene TRBJ1-6, with D possibly TRBD1 on 5 matching bases. The germline V and J ends were trimmed by 5 bases and 10 bases, with 15 bases remaining between them. The CDR3 is made up of 14 amino acids. CDR3 residues: CASSVDSLGSPLHF. The CDR3 DNA is TGTGCCAGCAGTGTCGACAGCCTCGGATCACCCCTCCACTTT.

The sample holds many counts of this clonotype. The rearrangement joins TRBV10-3 to TRBJ2-3; 11 positions agree with TRBD2. CDR3 length: 14 amino acids. The V gene end was trimmed by 8 bases and the J gene end by 5 bases; junction bases not matched to a gene: 6. Germline CDR1 ENHRY, CDR2 SYGVKD. The CDR3 region is CAIENGLAGDTQYF. The CDR3 DNA is TGTGCCATCGAGAACGGACTAGCGGGAGATACGCAGTATTTT.

This clonotype showed up just a few times. V usage is TRBV6-2 or TRBV6-3 and J usage is TRBJ2-2, with unresolved D. The CDR3 spans 16 residues. V lost 7 bases and J 3 bases, leaving 18 bases between the germline ends. In germline, CDR1 is MNHEY, CDR2 SVGEGT. In nucleotides, the CDR3 is TGTGCCAGCACTGACCTAAAGGATTCCTACACCGGGGAGCTGTTTTTT. Translating gives CASTDLKDSYTGELFF.

This clonotype was seen only a few times. This chain joins TRBV5-6 and TRBJ2-4; D is perhaps TRBD2 (6 bases). The V and J ends lost 4 bases and 8 bases respectively, with 19 bases between them. CDR1 is SGHDT, CDR2 YYEEEE, per germline. The CDR3 runs 15 residues. CDR3 region: CASSEGLTNGDIQYF. The CDR3 DNA sequence: TGTGCCAGCAGCGAGGGACTCACTAACGGGGACATTCAGTACTTC.

In DNA form, the CDR3 reads TGTGCCAGCAGTTACACAACGAAGGAGAACACTGAAGCTTTCTTT. Its protein is CASSYTTKENTEAFF. The gene calls are TRBV6-2 or TRBV6-3 and TRBJ1-1; D gene uncertain. V was trimmed by 2 bases and J by 1 base, leaving 11 bases between them. CDR3 size: 15 residues. Per the germline V gene, CDR1 is MNHEY and CDR2 is SVGEGT.

The sample holds many counts of this clonotype. The chain combines TRBV7-9 with TRBJ2-2; D possibly corresponds to TRBD2 (6 bases). The CDR3 loop spans 15 amino acids. The V end lost 0 bases, the J end lost 8 bases, and 13 bases lay between the germline ends. Germline CDR1 and CDR2: SEHNR and FQNEAQ (reference sequence). Here the CDR3 reads CASSLAPPGVGELFF. Here the CDR3 DNA reads TGTGCCAGCAGCTTAGCTCCCCCGGGAGTGGGGGAGCTGTTTTTT.

This clonotype was observed a handful of times. The chain employs TRBV6-1 and TRBJ2-1; D call uncertain. CDR1 is MNHNS and CDR2 is SASEGT in the germline V gene. The CDR3 totals 13 residues. Trimming left V 6 bases short and J 0 bases short, with 6 bases between. CDR3 coding DNA: TGTGCCAGCAGACCTAGCTCCTACAATGAGCAGTTCTTC. Protein: CASRPSSYNEQFF.

This clonotype was seen a few times. The chain combines TRBV6-6 with TRBJ2-3, with D perhaps matching TRBD2 (5 bases). V was trimmed by 2 bases and J by 6 bases, leaving 9 bases between them. Looked up from germline, CDR1 is MNHNY and CDR2 is SVGAGI (reference sequence). CDR3 length equals 13 residues. For the CDR3, the DNA is TGTGCCAGCAGTTACCGGGGAGCCGATACGCAGTATTTT. It translates to CASSYRGADTQYF.

The rearrangement joins TRBV29-1 to TRBJ1-1, with 9 bases aligning to TRBD1. The CDR3 is 14 amino acids. Trimming took 6 bases from V and 4 from J; bases not matched to a gene: 9. Germline V gene sequence: CDR1 SQVTM, CDR2 ANQGSEA. The CDR3 loop is CSVAGTGSGTEAFF. The CDR3, as DNA: TGCAGCGTAGCTGGGACAGGGTCGGGCACTGAAGCTTTCTTT. The entire variable domain, with the rest obtained from reference TRBV29-1 and TRBJ1-1, is as follows: SAVISQKPSRDICQRGTSLTIQCQVDSQVTMMFWYRQQPGQSLTLIATANQGSEATYESGFVIDKFPISRPNLTFSTLTVSNMSPEDSSIYLCSVAGTGSGTEAFFGQGTRLTVV.

In this sample, this clonotype turned up many times. This chain uses TRBV5-6 with TRBJ1-6, with D unclear. The CDR3 contains 15 residues. Trimming pared 0 bases from V and 1 base from J, leaving 5 bases between. Germline lookup yields CDR1 SGHDT and CDR2 YYEEEE. Here the CDR3 reads CASSLGTSYNSPLHF. CDR3 coding DNA: TGTGCCAGCAGCTTGGGGACGTCCTATAATTCACCCCTCCACTTT.

This rearrangement joins TRBV6-5 to TRBJ2-3; D is ambiguous. Germline CDR1 and CDR2: MNHEY and SVGAGI. The germline V and J ends were trimmed by 5 bases and 6 bases, with 6 bases remaining between them. The CDR3 runs 11 residues. For the CDR3, the DNA is TGTGCCAGCAGTGGCGAGGATACGCAGTATTTT. It yields the protein CASSGEDTQYF.

The V and J genes are TRBV5-1 and TRBJ1-5; TRBD1 matches 9 bases. The V and J ends lost 6 bases and 0 bases, in that order; junction bases with no gene match: 4. The germline V gene has CDR1 SGHRS and CDR2 YFSETQ. The CDR3 totals 15 residues. Here the CDR3 DNA reads TGCGCCAGCACCCGGGACAGGGATAGCAATCAGCCCCAGCATTTT. Protein sequence: CASTRDRDSNQPQHF.

This clonotype has only a few counts. The CDR3 region is CASSQAQTEGLEKLFF. The CDR3 nucleotides are TGCGCCAGCAGCCAGGCTCAGACGGAGGGACTGGAAAAACTGTTTTTT. V usage is TRBV4-3 and J usage is TRBJ1-4; D perhaps matches TRBD1 (5 bases). V lost 3 bases and J 8 bases, leaving 19 bases between the germline ends. This CDR3 is 16 amino acids long. Germline V CDR1 and CDR2: LGHNA, YSLEER.

This clonotype has only a few counts. CDR3 residues: CATSDRTGSRELFF. CDR3 nucleotide sequence: TGTGCCACCAGTGATCGGACAGGCAGCCGGGAGCTGTTTTTT. The chain joins TRBV24-1 to TRBJ2-2; 7 bases match TRBD1. The germline V gene encodes CDR1 KGHDR and CDR2 SFDVKD. Germline trimming cut 3 bases from V and 9 bases from J; bases unmatched to any gene: 6. The CDR3 has 14 amino acids.

The sample holds a few counts of this clonotype. The rearrangement uses TRBV9 and TRBJ2-1, with D possibly being TRBD1 or TRBD2 (5 bases each). Germline CDR1 and CDR2: SGDLS and YYNGEE. Trimming left V 2 bases short and J 7 bases short, with 22 bases between. The CDR3 totals 17 residues. CDR3 protein: CASSVSRDHTSRNEQFF. The DNA for the CDR3 is TGTGCCAGCAGCGTTTCCCGGGACCACACGTCTCGGAATGAGCAGTTCTTC.

This clonotype has a count of ten or more. The V gene is TRBV6-2 or TRBV6-3, the J gene TRBJ2-1; 7 positions agree with TRBD1. Unmatched junction bases numbered 6, after V lost 2 bases and J lost 8 bases. In germline, CDR1 is MNHEY, CDR2 SVGEGT. This CDR3 spans 14 amino acids. This CDR3 is CASSYETGSHEQFF. Here the CDR3 DNA reads TGTGCCAGCAGTTACGAGACAGGGAGCCATGAGCAGTTCTTC.

For the CDR3, the DNA is TGTGCCAGCAGCGACGGGGGGGGGAGCCCCTCCGGCGGGGAGCTGTTTTTT. Protein sequence: CASSDGGGSPSGGELFF. V and J are TRBV9 and TRBJ2-2, with TRBD2 matching 8 bases. Per the germline V gene, CDR1 is SGDLS and CDR2 is YYNGEE. Trimming removed 3 bases from V and 7 bases from J; junction bases left unmatched: 14. The CDR3 has 17 amino acids.

This clonotype was seen at least ten times. The CDR3, as DNA: TGTGCCAGCAGCTTGGGCTGGGGGAGCACTGAAGCTTTCTTT. As protein: CASSLGWGSTEAFF. The chain links TRBV5-4 to TRBJ1-1, with D possibly TRBD1 on 5 matching bases. Trimming left V 0 bases short and J 4 bases short, with 10 bases between. Germline CDR1 SGHNT, CDR2 YYREEE (reference sequence). The CDR3 covers 14 residues.

This clonotype was picked up many times. The rearrangement uses TRBV7-9 and TRBJ1-2; 11 bases align to TRBD1. This CDR3 spans 16 amino acids. CDR1 is SEHNR and CDR2 is FQNEAQ in the germline V gene (reference sequence). Unmatched junction bases numbered 6, after V lost 5 bases and J lost 1 base. The CDR3 nucleotides are TGTGCCAGCAGCCGGGACAGGGGGATTCTTAACTATGGCTACACCTTC. Amino acid sequence: CASSRDRGILNYGYTF.

This clonotype came up a few times. The gene calls are TRBV12-3 or TRBV12-4 and TRBJ2-1, with 9 bases identical to TRBD2. CDR3 length equals 13 residues. V lost 6 bases to trimming and J lost 3 bases; unmatched junction nucleotides: 0. The CDR3 protein is CASRTSGYNEQFF. CDR3 bases: TGTGCCAGCAGGACTAGCGGCTACAATGAGCAGTTCTTC.

As to this clonotype: A single base separates this from a much larger clone, so it may be a read error. V gene TRBV28 combines with J gene TRBJ2-2; D is undetermined. Trimming pared 6 bases from V and 3 bases from J, leaving 11 bases between. There are 14 residues in the CDR3. The germline CDR1 and CDR2 sequences are MDHEN and SYDVKM. The CDR3 loop is CASRAWVYTGELFF. Here the CDR3 DNA reads TGTGCCAGCAGAGCCTGGGTTTACACCGGGGAGCTGTTTTTT.

This clonotype turned up a few times. This chain links TRBV12-5 with TRBJ2-3; 16 positions agree with TRBD2. Germline V lookup: CDR1 LGHNT, CDR2 FRNRAP. V lost 6 bases and J lost 9; bases outside the gene matches: 6. The CDR3 contains 15 residues. The CDR3 sequence is CASGTGTSGGDTQYF. CDR3 DNA sequence: TGTGCTAGTGGAACTGGGACTAGCGGGGGGGACACGCAGTATTTT.

This chain joins TRBV4-3 and TRBJ2-2, with D hard to call. This CDR3 contains 16 residues. The V and J ends lost 0 bases and 0 bases respectively, with 8 bases between them. Germline assignment: CDR1 LGHNA and CDR2 YSLEER. The CDR3 coding sequence is TGCGCCAGCAGCCAAGATGTGGCCGCGAACACCGGGGAGCTGTTTTTT. It yields the protein CASSQDVAANTGELFF.

This chain joins TRBV6-1 and TRBJ1-1; 10 bases fit TRBD1. This CDR3 comprises 13 residues. Germline loops: CDR1 MNHNS, CDR2 SASEGT. V lost 6 bases to trimming and J lost 6 bases; unmatched junction nucleotides: 4. CDR3 DNA sequence: TGTGCCAGCAGGGACAGGGGGAGTCCTGAAGCTTTCTTT. It yields the protein CASRDRGSPEAFF.

Ten or more counts support this clonotype. The rearrangement links TRBV7-3 to TRBJ1-2; D perhaps matches TRBD1 (5 bases). V dropped 0 bases and J dropped 6 bases, with 8 bases sitting between them. The CDR3 consists of 13 residues. The germline CDR1 and CDR2 sequences are SGHTA and FQGTGA. The CDR3 spells CASSLTTADGYTF. CDR3 DNA: TGTGCCAGCAGCTTAACGACAGCCGATGGCTACACCTTC.

The V gene is TRBV25-1, the J gene TRBJ1-2; D perhaps matches TRBD1 (5 bases). Trimming pared 4 bases from V and 4 bases from J, leaving 16 bases between. The CDR3 is made up of 15 amino acids. CDR1 and CDR2 from the germline V gene are MGHDK and SYGVNS. The chain's CDR3 is CASSGGDSPFYGYTF. CDR3 nucleotides: TGTGCCAGCAGTGGGGGAGACAGTCCGTTCTATGGCTACACCTTC.

This clonotype has a handful of counts. J is TRBJ1-2 and V is TRBV20-1; 7 bases are a match to TRBD1. Germline V gene data show CDR1 as DFQATT and CDR2 as SNEGSKA (reference sequence). This CDR3 comprises 16 residues. V lost 0 bases and J lost 0; bases outside the gene matches: 7. The CDR3 DNA is TGCAGTGCTAGAGATCTCCAGGGGGGGACTAACTATGGCTACACCTTC. As protein: CSARDLQGGTNYGYTF.

This chain connects TRBV15 to TRBJ1-1; a possible D gene is TRBD1 (6 bases). Trimming removed 4 bases from V and 4 bases from J, with 10 bases in between. Germline V lookup: CDR1 LNHNV, CDR2 YYDKDF (reference sequence). CDR3 length: 13 amino acids. The CDR3 DNA follows: TGTGCCACCAGCACAGGGGAAGGCACTGAAGCTTTCTTT. Protein sequence: CATSTGEGTEAFF.

This clonotype was seen ten or more times. V usage is TRBV7-2 and J usage is TRBJ2-3; 13 positions agree with TRBD2. The CDR3 length is 17 residues. V lost 1 base to trimming and J lost 2 bases; unmatched junction nucleotides: 3. The V gene's germline CDR1 is SGHTA and CDR2 FQGNSA. The CDR3 coding sequence is TGTGCCAGCAGCTTAGACGGGACTAGCGGGGTCACAGATACGCAGTATTTT. This gives the protein CASSLDGTSGVTDTQYF.